The T cell receptor (beta chain) under discussion was sequenced for a study of naive CD8 T cells in extremely preterm neonates. The CDR3 consists of 15 residues. Deletions cut 4 bases from V and 2 bases from J, with 12 bases between. The germline V gene encodes CDR1 MNHNS and CDR2 SASEGT. Using immunoSEQ multiplex PCR, the repertoire was profiled, and TCRdb retains in-frame clones only, with some absent. The sample consists of 5,500 to 6,500 clones, about 97% of them appearing once. The sequencing sample was made of naive CD8+ T cells from blood. The receptor was derived from a human donor in good health. The V call is TRBV6-1, the J call TRBJ1-3; D uncertain. CDR3 in DNA: TGTGCCAGCAGTGCCCTCCGGGGTGCTGGAAACACCATATATTTT. This sequence encodes CASSALRGAGNTIYF.